These 18 T cell receptor beta chains came from one sample sequenced in a study of patients and donors after allogeneic stem cell transplantation. TCRdb recomputed calls from the RT-PCR reads with MiXCR, one row per CDR3 protein. The data hold 100,000 to 130,000 distinct CDR3 sequences, with 35% observed a single time. Sequenced material: blood, either unsorted or a sorted T cell fraction (not recorded which). These receptors all come from a human donor who was either an allogeneic HSCT recipient or a stem cell or donor lymphocyte infusion donor (not recorded which). It is not recorded whose cells these are; they may come from a transplant donor.

J is TRBJ1-1 and V is TRBV9; D is perhaps TRBD1 (5 bases). The CDR3 extends over 15 amino acids. V shed 0 bases and J shed 0 bases, with 9 bases lying between them. Germline V gives CDR1 SGDLS, CDR2 YYNGEE. Here the CDR3 reads CASSVVRGMNTEAFF. The DNA for the CDR3 is TGTGCCAGCAGCGTAGTGCGGGGGATGAACACTGAAGCTTTCTTT.

The DNA for the CDR3 is TGTGCCAGCAGTCCCCCCGGGACAGCTAGCACAGATACGCAGTATTTT. This gives the protein CASSPPGTASTDTQYF. The chain couples TRBV12-3 or TRBV12-4 to TRBJ2-3, with 7 bases fitting TRBD1. V lost 5 bases to trimming and J lost 0 bases; unmatched junction nucleotides: 8. The CDR3 consists of 16 residues.

This clonotype was observed many times. The chain joins TRBV12-3 or TRBV12-4 to TRBJ1-5, with 8 nucleotides matching TRBD1. The CDR3 length is 15 residues. With 5 bases clipped from V and 4 bases from J, the junction kept 7 bases outside the gene matches. The CDR3 reads CASSPGQGPNQPQHF. CDR3 DNA sequence: TGTGCCAGCAGTCCCGGACAGGGACCGAATCAGCCCCAGCATTTT.

This clonotype was seen more than once but under ten times. The V and J genes are TRBV20-1 and TRBJ2-4; D remains ambiguous. The CDR3 totals 13 residues. Per germline, CDR1 DFQATT and CDR2 SNEGSKA (reference sequence). Trimming cost V 5 bases and J 3 bases, with 11 bases left between them. The CDR3 nucleotides read TGCAGTGCTCCCCAGCTTGACAAAAACATTCAGTACTTC. Amino acid sequence: CSAPQLDKNIQYF.

This chain connects TRBV7-9 to TRBJ2-2; 7 bases match TRBD1. This CDR3 is built from 15 residues. The V segment lost 3 bases and the J segment 3 bases; nucleotides outside the gene matches: 4. CDR1 is SEHNR, CDR2 FQNEAQ, per germline (reference sequence). CDR3 loop: CASSFRDSDTGELFF. The CDR3, as DNA: TGTGCCAGCAGCTTCCGGGACAGCGACACCGGGGAGCTGTTTTTT.

The chain recombines TRBV4-3 with TRBJ2-5; TRBD2 aligns across 11 bases. CDR1 is LGHNA and CDR2 is YSLEER in the germline V gene. The CDR3 is 15 residues long. V trimming: 2 bases; J trimming: 7 bases; junction bases outside the gene matches: 6. The CDR3 spells CASSQNLGTSGTQYF. In nucleotides, the CDR3 is TGCGCCAGCAGCCAAAATCTGGGGACTAGCGGGACCCAGTACTTC.

This chain connects TRBV20-1 to TRBJ1-1; D gene unclear. Germline CDR1 reads DFQATT; CDR2 reads SNEGSKA (reference sequence). Trimming stripped 3 bases from V and 4 bases from J, with 18 bases between. The CDR3 covers 15 residues. DNA of the CDR3: TGCAGTGCTAGTTACCTCCCTTTAGTCGGCACTGAAGCTTTCTTT. Residues: CSASYLPLVGTEAFF.

The V and J genes are TRBV20-1 and TRBJ2-7; TRBD1 matches 9 bases. The CDR3 is made up of 13 amino acids. The ends lost 0 bases at V and 6 bases at J; junction bases unmatched: 3. The germline gives CDR1 DFQATT, CDR2 SNEGSKA (reference sequence). The CDR3, as DNA: TGCAGTGCTAGAGAGGGACAGGGAGGCGAGCAGTACTTC. The encoded protein is CSAREGQGGEQYF.

J is TRBJ2-2 and V is TRBV11-1; perhaps TRBD2 as D (6 bases). V gave up 6 bases and J gave up 6 bases, with 23 bases separating them. There are 17 residues in the CDR3. Germline V gene sequence: CDR1 SGHAT, CDR2 FQDESV (reference sequence). The CDR3 here is CASSPSAWRGEAGELFF. DNA of the CDR3: TGTGCCAGCAGTCCCAGTGCTTGGAGGGGCGAGGCCGGGGAGCTGTTTTTT. Based on the CDR3 plus reference TRBV11-1 and TRBJ2-2, the full variable domain is EAEVAQSPRYKITEKSQAVAFWCDPISGHATLYWYRQILGQGPELLVQFQDESVVDDSQLPKDRFSAERLKGVDSTLKIQPAELGDSAMYLCASSPSAWRGEAGELFFGEGSRLTVL.

The rearrangement uses TRBV28 and TRBJ2-7; D possibly corresponds to TRBD2 (6 bases). CDR1 MDHEN and CDR2 SYDVKM come from the germline V gene. Deletions cut 3 bases from V and 3 bases from J, with 12 bases between. This CDR3 region has 14 residues. The CDR3 coding sequence is TGTGCCAGCAGTTTTAACCGGGGGAGCTACGAGCAGTACTTC. Protein: CASSFNRGSYEQYF.

This clonotype was found a few times. The rearrangement joins TRBV6-5 to TRBJ1-2, with TRBD1 as a possible D gene (5 bases). CDR3 length: 15 amino acids. Germline values: CDR1 MNHEY, CDR2 SVGAGI. Trimming removed 6 bases at V and 8 bases at J, with 22 bases between. Written as DNA, the CDR3 is TGTGCCAGCAGCCCGCAGGGATTCGGGCTTTACGGCTACACCTTC. Its protein product is CASSPQGFGLYGYTF.

This clonotype showed up just a few times. The rearrangement uses TRBV21-1 and TRBJ2-5. TRBV21-1 is listed as a pseudogene. The CDR3 has 16 residues. The CDR3 sequence is CASSKSLGKYQETQYF. As DNA, the CDR3 is TGTGCCAGCAGCAAGTCCTTGGGGAAATACCAAGAGACCCAGTACTTC.

The CDR3 DNA is TGTGCCAGCACCCTTAGTAGGAGACTAGCGTTCAATGAGCAGTTCTTC. Its translation: CASTLSRRLAFNEQFF. V is TRBV7-2 and J is TRBJ2-1, with 8 bases matching TRBD2. This CDR3 is built from 16 residues. Germline loops: CDR1 SGHTA, CDR2 FQGNSA. The J segment lost 6 bases and the V segment lost 7 bases, leaving 14 bases of the junction unmatched.

J is TRBJ2-7 and V is TRBV5-1; 9 positions match TRBD2. The germline V gene encodes CDR1 SGHRS and CDR2 YFSETQ. There are 17 residues in the CDR3. V shed 4 bases and J 1 base; nucleotides not matched to a gene: 12. The CDR3 DNA is TGCGCCAGCAGCCCCGTTTTTAGGACTAGCGTTTCCTACGAGCAGTACTTC. This translates into CASSPVFRTSVSYEQYF. The full variable domain, its missing parts supplied by reference TRBV5-1 and TRBJ2-7, is KAGVTQTPRYLIKTRGQQVTLSCSPISGHRSVSWYQQTPGQGLQFLFEYFSETQRNKGNFPGRFSGRQFSNSRSEMNVSTLELGDSALYLCASSPVFRTSVSYEQYFGPGTRLTVT.

This clonotype showed up just a few times. The gene calls are TRBV7-2 and TRBJ1-5; perhaps TRBD1 as D (5 bases). Germline CDR1 and CDR2: SGHTA and FQGNSA. Trimming pared 3 bases from V and 0 bases from J, leaving 9 bases between. This CDR3 region has 15 residues. The DNA of the CDR3 is TGTGCCAGCAGCTTTAAGGGGCATAGCAATCAGCCCCAGCATTTT. This encodes CASSFKGHSNQPQHF.

Comments on this clonotype: The CDR3 does not close with the conserved phenylalanine or tryptophan, likely indicating a read error. V and J are TRBV12-3 or TRBV12-4 and TRBJ2-2; D remains ambiguous. V was cut by 1 base and J by 4 bases, with 7 bases left in between. This CDR3 contains 14 residues. The CDR3 is CASSLVASTGELFL. In DNA form, the CDR3 reads TGTGCCAGCAGTTTAGTGGCTTCCACCGGGGAGCTGTTTCTT.

This sequence joins TRBV20-1 and TRBJ2-1; TRBD2 is a possible D gene (5 bases). V lost 1 base to trimming and J lost 8 bases, with 18 bases between them. This CDR3 contains 15 residues. Per the germline V gene, CDR1 is DFQATT and CDR2 is SNEGSKA (reference sequence). The CDR3 is CSARGTSGVGHEQFF. The CDR3, as DNA: TGCAGTGCTAGAGGAACTAGTGGGGTTGGCCATGAGCAGTTCTTC.

This sequence joins TRBV5-6 and TRBJ1-1; no clear D. V was pared by 5 bases and J by 7 bases, with 12 bases between. Germline values: CDR1 SGHDT, CDR2 YYEEEE. The CDR3 runs 12 residues. The CDR3 sequence is CASRHQRLEAFF. The CDR3 coding sequence is TGTGCCAGCAGACACCAGCGGCTTGAAGCTTTCTTT.